Reported below is one T cell receptor (beta chain). What this receptor recognizes is not known. No much larger clonotype is one base removed from it; base qualities were not supplied. The immunoSEQ Assay, a bias-controlled multiplex PCR, was used to amplify TCRbeta CDR3 regions from genomic DNA. The authors processed their data as follows. The number of nucleated cells in each sample was estimated by amplification of reference gene primers within the assay. To quantify the absolute abundance of each unique TCRbeta CDR3 rearrangement, sequence reads were collapsed and filtered. For each sample, productive Simpson clonality was calculated by taking the square root of Simpson's diversity index across productive rearrangements. What TCRdb holds here is the immuneACCESS table cut down to in-frame rearrangements. Part of the clones is not present; checked against another copy, under half of the missing clones reflect an unresolved V gene, and the others are unexplained. That table is the source of V, J and clone size, and D and trimming were worked out from the DNA. This sample holds over 120,000 clones; about 85% were observed only once. The biggest ten clones account for about 2.8% of the sample.

This record belongs to a study of blood T cell repertoires in COVID-19 (dated by TCRdb to the early 2020s). Study-wide context: The collaborator samples originated in the United States, Italy and Spain and spanned the acute and convalescent phases of COVID-19. The material from the prospective study consisted of cDNA or gDNA derived from T cells, B-cell-depleted T cells, or PBMCs. The dataset comprised deeply sampled blood TCRbeta repertoires from subjects exposed to, actively infected with, or recovered from COVID-19. The repertoires were made available in a free public database intended to serve as a resource for research on the immune response to SARS-CoV-2. The samples were drawn from two sources: the first 160 participants of the ongoing ImmuneRACE study, and 1,200 or so subjects contributed by 6 global collaborators. Sample metadata almost always included a de-identified subject ID, COVID-19 status, age in years and sex. Where available, HLA class I and class II types were obtained from metadata supplied by the sample provider rather than from assay-based typing.

Whole blood was collected in K2EDTA tubes by collaborating institutions according to the institutions' own protocols. For TCRbeta analysis, collaborators shipped samples in one of three forms: frozen whole blood, isolated PBMCs, or DNA extracted from either of those sample types. There are 13 amino acids in the CDR3, from cysteine to phenylalanine inclusive. The retained sequence is limited to the CDR3, 39 bases, with the frame set at the first base. V is cut by 2 bases and J by 2 bases, and the space between the germline ends is 4 bases. CDR1 and CDR2 are drawn from the germline V gene: SGHVS, FNYEAQ. Summary of the overall study and its limitations: How much clinical and demographic metadata was included differed by source and by participant, and the metadata was provided uncurated.

The source is a human donor with acute or convalescent COVID-19. The donor label of this sample is uncertain. The sample comprised peripheral blood. This chain joins TRBV7-6 to TRBJ2-1; a confident D gene designation cannot be given. The nucleotide sequence reads as follows: TGTGCCAGCAGCTTAACAACCTACAATGAGCAGTTCTTC. The translation is CASSLTTYNEQFF.